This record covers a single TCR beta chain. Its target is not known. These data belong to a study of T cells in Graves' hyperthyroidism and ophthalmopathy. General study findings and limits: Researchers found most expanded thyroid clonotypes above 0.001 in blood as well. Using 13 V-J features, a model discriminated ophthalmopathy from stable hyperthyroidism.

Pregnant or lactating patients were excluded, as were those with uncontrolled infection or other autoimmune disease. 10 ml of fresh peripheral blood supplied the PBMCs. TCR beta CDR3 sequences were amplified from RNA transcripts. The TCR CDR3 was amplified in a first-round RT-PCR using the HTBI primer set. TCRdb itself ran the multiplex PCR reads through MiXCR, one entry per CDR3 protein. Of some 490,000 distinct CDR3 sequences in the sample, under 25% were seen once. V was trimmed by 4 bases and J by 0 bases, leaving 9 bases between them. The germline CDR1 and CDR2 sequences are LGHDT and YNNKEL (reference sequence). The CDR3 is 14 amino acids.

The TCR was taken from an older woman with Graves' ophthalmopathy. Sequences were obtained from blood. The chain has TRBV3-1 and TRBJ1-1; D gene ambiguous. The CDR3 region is CASSPAALNTEAFF. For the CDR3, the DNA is TGTGCCAGCAGCCCGGCAGCCTTGAACACTGAAGCTTTCTTT.